This T cell receptor (beta chain) was recovered during a study of cytomegalovirus exposure and HLA in healthy donors. Study-wide results and caveats: An ancestry cluster, one associated with Asian ancestry, reportedly showed fewer N-insertions than the approximately 650-donor mean in a later analysis. Excluded were some V segments that proved indistinguishable, including TRBV6-2 and TRBV6-3. Several of the most significant clusters appeared, in a later analysis, to be linked to common viral pathogens. An analysis that came later showed most CMV-associated TCR beta chains appearing HLA-restricted.

Only a few counts were recorded for this clone. Antigen: not known. The PCR contained 60 Vbeta and 13 Jbeta primers. TCRdb's table, derived via immunoSEQ multiplex PCR, lists solely in-frame clones and lacks some. The repertoire holds approximately 150,000 clones, roughly a tenth seen once, with about 2% in the top ten. V lost 1 base, J lost 2 bases, and 1 base stayed unmatched. Germline loops: CDR1 MGHRA, CDR2 YSYEKL. The CDR3 spans 14 residues. This clonotype was sampled from a male donor in good health and CMV-seronegative. The rearrangement joins TRBV4-1 to TRBJ2-7; 8 positions agree with TRBD1. The material sequenced was PBMCs. CDR3 sequence: CASSQGQGTYEQYF. CDR3 DNA sequence: TGCGCCAGCAGCCAAGGACAGGGGACCTACGAGCAGTACTTC.